The 3 T cell receptor beta chains given below trace back to one sample, sequenced in a study of blood T cell repertoires in COVID-19. Assay: immunoSEQ multiplex PCR; the TCRdb copy retains only in-frame clones and omits some. The repertoire holds 90,000 to 100,000 clones, with about 71% as singletons. Material for sequencing was peripheral blood. All receptors derive from a woman aged 60-75 years in a cohort sampled during active or convalescent COVID-19.

The rearrangement links TRBV9 to TRBJ2-3; TRBD2 matches at 13 bases. The CDR3 loop spans 15 amino acids. Germline assignment: CDR1 SGDLS and CDR2 YYNGEE. V lost 3 bases, J lost 4 bases, and 2 bases stayed unmatched. The DNA of the CDR3 is TGTGCCAGCAGCGGGACTAGCGGGGGCCCAGATACGCAGTATTTT. Translation: CASSGTSGGPDTQYF.

V gene TRBV5-1 combines with J gene TRBJ2-5; 9 bases line up with TRBD1. The CDR3 is made up of 15 amino acids. J gave up 5 bases and V 4 bases, and 9 bases lay outside the gene matches. CDR1 is SGHRS and CDR2 is YFSETQ in the germline V gene. The CDR3 reads CASSTGQGMRETQYF. The CDR3 region has the DNA TGCGCCAGCAGCACGGGACAGGGTATGCGGGAGACCCAGTACTTC.

CDR3 in amino acids: CASSLASTGGAGNTIYF. In DNA form, the CDR3 reads TGTGCCAGCAGCTTGGCCTCGACAGGGGGCGCTGGAAACACCATATATTTT. The V call is TRBV5-4, the J call TRBJ1-3; TRBD1 agrees at 10 bases. The V segment lost 0 bases and the J segment 2 bases; nucleotides outside the gene matches: 5. The CDR3 loop spans 17 amino acids. Looked up from germline, CDR1 is SGHNT and CDR2 is YYREEE (reference sequence).